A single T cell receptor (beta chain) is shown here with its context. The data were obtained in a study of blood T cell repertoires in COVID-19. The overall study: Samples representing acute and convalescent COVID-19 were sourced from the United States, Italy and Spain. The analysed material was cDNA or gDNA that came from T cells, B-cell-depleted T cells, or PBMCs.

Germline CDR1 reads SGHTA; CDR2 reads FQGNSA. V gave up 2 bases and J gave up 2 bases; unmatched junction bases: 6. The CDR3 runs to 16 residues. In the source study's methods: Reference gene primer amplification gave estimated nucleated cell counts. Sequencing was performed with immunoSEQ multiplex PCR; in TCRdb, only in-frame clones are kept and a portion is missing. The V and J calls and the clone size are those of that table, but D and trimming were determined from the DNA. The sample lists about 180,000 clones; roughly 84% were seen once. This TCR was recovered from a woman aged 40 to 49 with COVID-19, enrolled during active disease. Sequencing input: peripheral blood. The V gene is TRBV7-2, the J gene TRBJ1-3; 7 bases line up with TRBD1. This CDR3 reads CASSLLLRGTGNTIYF. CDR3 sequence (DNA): TGTGCCAGCAGCTTATTACTCAGGGGGACTGGAAACACCATATATTTT.